This TCR beta chain comes out of a study of T-cell memory formation after mild COVID-19. For the study at large: Largely, the TCR clusters proved donor specific.

V lost 1 base and J 6 bases, leaving 18 bases between the germline ends. This CDR3 is 16 amino acids long. CDR1 is MGHDK, CDR2 SYGVNS, per germline. As regards this clonotype: Its matching antigen is unknown.

Points from the study as a whole: Nothing showed for sure that second-wave clones peaking on day 37 were SARS-CoV-2 specific. Detection of some responders pre-infection suggested pre-existing cross-reactive memory T cells participated. Clones that got smaller from day 15 to 85 had even CD4/CD8, while clones growing later tipped toward CD4+.

TCRdb called the 5' RACE reads again in MiXCR, with one record for every CDR3 protein. The sample has some 600,000 distinct CDR3 sequences, 15% to 20% seen once; the top ten hold around 8.1%. Sequenced material: PBMCs or a T cell subset sorted from them (not recorded which). This TCR was recovered from an adult woman who had mild COVID-19 (a few samples of this study predate the infection). Cell type and time point are not known. The rearrangement joins TRBV25-1 to TRBJ1-1; D not resolved. The DNA for the CDR3 is TGTGCCAGCAGTGAATCAGAGTTGGGAGAGGTCGCTGAAGCTTTCTTT. Protein product: CASSESELGEVAEAFF.